Following are 5 T cell receptor beta chains from one sample sequenced in a study of cytomegalovirus exposure and HLA in healthy donors. Primers included in the PCR were 60 Vbeta and 13 Jbeta primers. Sequenced by immunoSEQ multiplex PCR; TCRdb stores in-frame clones only, minus some. The profile shows about 57,000 clones, approximately 77% of them singletons. The sequenced sample consisted of PBMCs. The source is a woman aged 45 to 65 in good health and CMV-seronegative.

The sample holds one count of this clone. CDR3 nucleotides: TGCGCCAGCAGCCAAGACGACAGCTCTGGGGCCAACGTCCTGACTTTC. Protein: CASSQDDSSGANVLTF. The rearrangement uses TRBV4-3 and TRBJ2-6; possibly TRBD1 for D (5 bases). The ends were cut back, 0 bases at V and 0 bases at J, with 6 bases in the middle. The CDR3 has 16 amino acids. Per germline, CDR1 LGHNA and CDR2 YSLEER.

The chain uses TRBV18 and TRBJ2-1; D is uncertain. Deletions cut 4 bases from V and 5 bases from J, with 9 bases between. This CDR3 region has 13 residues. Germline lookup yields CDR1 KGHSH and CDR2 LQKENI. The CDR3 reads CASSLQTHNEQFF. CDR3 nucleotide sequence: TGTGCCAGCTCACTACAAACACACAATGAGCAGTTCTTC. Based on the CDR3 plus reference TRBV18 and TRBJ2-1, the full variable domain is NAGVMQNPRHLVRRRGQEARLRCSPMKGHSHVYWYRQLPEEGLKFMVYLQKENIIDESGMPKERFSAEFPKEGPSILRIQQVVRGDSAAYFCASSLQTHNEQFFGPGTRLTVL.

CDR3 DNA: TGTGCCAGCAGCGTAGAGGGACAGGGCCCAGATACGCAGTATTTT. Its translation: CASSVEGQGPDTQYF. This chain connects TRBV9 to TRBJ2-3; 9 bases are shared with TRBD1. CDR1 is SGDLS, CDR2 YYNGEE, per germline. The length of the CDR3 is 15 residues. The V gene end was trimmed by 0 bases and the J gene end by 4 bases; junction bases not matched to a gene: 3.

This clone was found once. The chain links TRBV19 to TRBJ2-7; 8 bases align to TRBD2. V lost 5 bases and J lost 6; bases outside the gene matches: 12. This CDR3 spans 15 amino acids. Germline CDR1 and CDR2: LNHDA and SQIVND (reference sequence). For the CDR3, the DNA is TGTGCCAGTAGTTTCTCGGCTAGCGGGTCCATCGAGCAGTACTTC. Translated, it gives CASSFSASGSIEQYF.

The CDR3 here is CASSQETSGGNTGELFF. DNA of the CDR3: TGCGCCAGCAGCCAAGAAACTAGCGGGGGGAACACCGGGGAGCTGTTTTTT. The chain carries TRBV4-3 and TRBJ2-2, with 11 bases lining up with TRBD2. V lost 0 bases, J lost 1 base, and 1 base stayed unmatched. Germline CDR1 and CDR2: LGHNA and YSLEER. CDR3 size: 17 residues.